The 25 T cell receptor beta chains below all came from one sample that was sequenced in a study of T cell clonality in common variable immunodeficiency. Measured with immunoSEQ multiplex PCR; TCRdb has only the in-frame clones, and not every one. Observed are about 52,000 clones, no singletons, with the top ten taking about 5.5%. Sequencing was carried out using peripheral blood mononuclear cells. The receptors shown here come from a person between 18 and 69 years old in good health.

This clone has ten or more counts. The read ends 3 residues before the CDR3 terminus; that terminus is restored from the germline J gene. The chain recombines TRBV28 with TRBJ2-7; no reliable D call. Germline lookup yields CDR1 MDHEN and CDR2 SYDVKM. Trimming removed 2 bases at V and 6 bases at J, with 11 bases between. This CDR3 is built from 13 residues. The covered CDR3 bases are TGTGCCAGCAGTTTAGTGGGCATTACCGAG. Translated: CASSLVGITE. The entire CDR3 sequence reads CASSLVGITEQYF.

This clone came up many times. Sequencing ends 3 residues short of the CDR3 end; the germline J gene provides the rest. The chain is built from TRBV18 and TRBJ1-4, with 7 bases aligning to TRBD1. V shed 3 bases, J shed 5 bases, and the junction held 3 bases outside the gene matches. Germline CDR1 reads KGHSH; CDR2 reads LQKENI. CDR3 length equals 14 residues. Incomplete CDR3 DNA: TGTGCCAGCTCACCGACACAGGGGAATGAAAAA. Residues: CASSPTQGNEK. The entire CDR3 sequence reads CASSPTQGNEKLFF.

This clone was recorded at least ten times. The sequenced fragment ends 3 residues before the CDR3 boundary, so the rest is inferred from the germline J gene. The chain uses TRBV6-4 and TRBJ2-1, with 7 positions matching TRBD1. Germline CDR1 is MRHNA and CDR2 is SNTAGT. The J segment lost 9 bases and the V segment lost 7 bases, leaving 12 bases of the junction unmatched. CDR3 length: 14 residues. This CDR3 reads CASTRTAEGAEQFF. CDR3 DNA, as far as it was read: TGTGCCAGCACCCGGACTGCCGAGGGGGCTGAG.

This clone was recorded many times. The read ends 3 residues shy of where the CDR3 ends; the end is completed using the germline J gene. This rearrangement joins TRBV7-2 to TRBJ1-4; TRBD1 is a possible D gene (6 bases). V lost 2 bases and J 7 bases, leaving 11 bases between the germline ends. Germline CDR1 is SGHTA and CDR2 is FQGNSA. The CDR3 is 14 amino acids. Partial CDR3 DNA: TGTGCCAGCAGCTTATCAGGGGACGGTGAAAAA. This translates into CASSLSGDGEK. The CDR3 in its entirety is CASSLSGDGEKLFF.

Many counts were recorded for this clone. Read data end 3 residues before the CDR3 end; the end is taken from the germline J gene. This chain uses TRBV5-1 with TRBJ1-4; D may be TRBD1 (5 bases). Germline V gives CDR1 SGHRS, CDR2 YFSETQ. The germline V and J ends were trimmed by 2 bases and 0 bases, with 11 bases remaining between them. This CDR3 contains 16 residues. The CDR3 reads CASSFLGTATNEKLFF. Partial CDR3 DNA: TGCGCCAGCAGCTTCCTCGGGACTGCAACTAATGAAAAA.

This clone has a count of ten or more. The read ends 3 residues shy of where the CDR3 ends; the end is completed using the germline J gene. This rearrangement joins TRBV19 to TRBJ2-7; TRBD2 matches 8 bases. Germline CDR1 LNHDA, CDR2 SQIVND (reference sequence). V trimming: 3 bases; J trimming: 3 bases; junction bases outside the gene matches: 1. The CDR3 runs to 13 residues. The part of the CDR3 DNA that was read is TGTGCCAGTAGTATGACTAGCGACTACGAG. Amino acids: CASSMTSDYE. The whole CDR3 is CASSMTSDYEQYF.

This clone was observed at least ten times. The read ends 3 residues before the CDR3 terminus; that terminus is restored from the germline J gene. The rearrangement joins TRBV11-2 to TRBJ2-7; D is uncertain. The CDR3 is made up of 15 amino acids. The V gene's germline CDR1 is SGHAT and CDR2 FQNNGV. The V end was cut by 0 bases, the J end by 6 bases, with 15 bases between. The sequenced CDR3 bases are TGTGCCAGCAGCTTAGATCCTGGCCGTTTTGGCGAG. Encoded protein: CASSLDPGRFGE. The CDR3 in full is CASSLDPGRFGEQYF.

This clone has just a few counts. The read gets to within 3 residues of the CDR3 end, and the germline J gene fills in the rest. The chain recombines TRBV5-6 with TRBJ2-5; TRBD1 agrees at 9 bases. V lost 4 bases and J lost 4; bases outside the gene matches: 5. CDR1 and CDR2 (germline): SGHDT, YYEEEE. The CDR3 has 14 residues. The sequenced CDR3 bases are TGTGCCAGCAGCAGGACAGGGGTAGGAGAGACC. This translates into CASSRTGVGET. The CDR3 reads in full as CASSRTGVGETQYF.

This clone was seen at least ten times. The CDR3 extends 3 residues past the end of the read, so its final part is completed from the germline J gene. This chain links TRBV20-1 with TRBJ2-7, with D perhaps TRBD1 (5 bases). Looked up from germline, CDR1 is DFQATT and CDR2 is SNEGSKA (reference sequence). The CDR3 spans 15 residues. The ends were cut back, 0 bases at V and 4 bases at J, with 16 bases in the middle. The CDR3 region is CSARDYGQGRYEQYF. The sequenced CDR3 bases are TGCAGTGCTAGAGATTACGGCCAGGGCCGGTACGAG.

The table lists this clone with many counts. The sequence runs out 3 residues before the end of the CDR3; the remainder is reconstructed from the germline J gene. The V call is TRBV29-1, the J call TRBJ1-5; a weak D match, TRBD1 (5 bases). Trimming removed 7 bases from V and 6 bases from J, with 16 bases in between. Germline-derived CDR1 and CDR2 are SQVTM and ANQGSEA. The CDR3 sequence is 13 residues long. The CDR3 bases that were read are TGCAGCGCCCAGATGGGGGGTAGTCAGCCC. It specifies CSAQMGGSQP. The complete CDR3 protein is CSAQMGGSQPQHF.

This clone was observed at least ten times. Coverage ceases 3 residues before the CDR3 finishes, and the germline J gene fills in the end. The V gene is TRBV4-2, the J gene TRBJ2-1, with TRBD2 matching over 12 bases. The V segment lost 6 bases and the J segment 4 bases; nucleotides outside the gene matches: 4. CDR3 length: 15 amino acids. Germline V CDR1 and CDR2: LGHNA, YNFKEQ. This CDR3 is CASSRGLAGYNEQFF. Partial CDR3 DNA: TGTGCCAGCAGTAGGGGACTAGCGGGTTACAATGAG.

Notes on this clone: The sequence runs out 3 residues before the end of the CDR3; the remainder is reconstructed from the germline J gene. This chain uses TRBV4-2 with TRBJ2-7; TRBD1 matches 7 bases. V dropped 0 bases and J dropped 1; count of bases not matched to a gene: 3. The CDR3 contains 15 residues. Germline-derived CDR1 and CDR2 are LGHNA and YNFKEQ. CDR3 residues: CASSQDPGQSYEQYF. Partial CDR3 DNA: TGTGCCAGCAGCCAAGACCCGGGACAGTCCTACGAG.

This clone was seen ten or more times. The observed sequence ends 3 residues before the CDR3 terminus, with the missing tail filled in from the germline J gene. The genes are TRBV7-8 and TRBJ1-5; D ambiguous. The CDR3 has 14 residues. Germline assignment: CDR1 SGHVS and CDR2 FQNEAQ. V shed 1 base and J shed 0 bases, with 4 bases lying between them. CDR3 DNA, as far as it was read: TGTGCCAGCAGCTTAGTAGATAGCAATCAGCCC. Protein product: CASSLVDSNQP. The full CDR3 protein reads CASSLVDSNQPQHF.

This clone was observed many times. The junction shows a germline mismatch at one end, possibly a read error. The CDR3 extends 3 residues past the end of the read, so its final part is completed from the germline J gene. The rearrangement joins TRBV12-3 or TRBV12-4 to TRBJ2-1, with 12 nucleotides matching TRBD1. This CDR3 has 17 amino acids. The part of the CDR3 DNA that was read is TGTGCCAGCAGTTTAGCGCTCGGGACAGGGGGCTACGATGAG. It specifies CASSLALGTGGYDE. The whole CDR3 reads CASSLALGTGGYDEQFF.

At least ten counts were recorded for this clone. The read ends 3 residues shy of where the CDR3 ends; the end is completed using the germline J gene. This chain connects TRBV7-2 to TRBJ1-5; D not resolved. CDR1 SGHTA and CDR2 FQGNSA come from the germline V gene. This CDR3 region has 15 residues. The V end was cut by 4 bases, the J end by 4 bases, with 14 bases between. The sequenced CDR3 bases are TGTGCCAGCAGCTGGAGGGCTGAAGTGAATCAGCCC. It specifies CASSWRAEVNQP. The CDR3 reads in full as CASSWRAEVNQPQHF.

The table lists this clone with many counts. Sequencing ends 3 residues short of the CDR3 end; the germline J gene provides the rest. This chain connects TRBV7-9 to TRBJ2-3; TRBD2 is a possible D gene (6 bases). The length of the CDR3 is 14 residues. The V end lost 5 bases, the J end lost 0 bases, and 9 bases lay between the germline ends. The germline V gene has CDR1 SEHNR and CDR2 FQNEAQ (reference sequence). CDR3 DNA (partial): TGTGCCAGCAGCCCCGGGACTAGCACAGATACG. Translating gives CASSPGTSTDT. The full CDR3 is CASSPGTSTDTQYF.

This clone showed up many times. The CDR3 end is not reached by the read, which stops 3 residues before it; the germline J gene fills it in. The chain uses TRBV6-2 or TRBV6-3 and TRBJ1-5, with TRBD1 matching over 9 bases. The CDR3 is 17 residues long. The V gene's germline CDR1 is MNHEY and CDR2 SVGEGT. V lost 0 bases to trimming and J lost 3 bases; unmatched junction nucleotides: 6. Partial CDR3 DNA: TGTGCCAGCAGTTACTCGGGAACAGGGGGCGCCAATCAGCCC. The encoded protein is CASSYSGTGGANQP. The full CDR3 sequence reads CASSYSGTGGANQPQHF.

This clone was observed a handful of times. The read finishes 3 residues shy of the CDR3 end, and the germline J gene is used to complete it. The rearrangement joins TRBV19 to TRBJ1-5; maybe TRBD1 (5 bases). Germline loops: CDR1 LNHDA, CDR2 SQIVND (reference sequence). The V and J ends lost 1 base and 5 bases respectively, with 6 bases between them. The CDR3 runs 13 residues. CDR3 amino acids: CASSIGGDQPQHF. The sequenced CDR3 bases are TGTGCCAGTAGTATAGGGGGCGATCAGCCC.

This clone was observed many times. From the germline J gene comes the end of the CDR3, since the read stops 3 residues before it. V gene TRBV20-1 combines with J gene TRBJ2-2, with 12 bases lining up with TRBD2. Looked up from germline, CDR1 is DFQATT and CDR2 is SNEGSKA (reference sequence). J lost 3 bases, V lost 5 bases, and 4 bases had no gene match. CDR3 length: 15 residues. The CDR3 bases that were read are TGCAGTGCTCGACGACTAGCGGGGGACACCGGGGAG. Translating it yields CSARRLAGDTGE. The entire CDR3 protein is CSARRLAGDTGELFF.

As regards this clone: The read stops 3 residues short of the end of the CDR3; the missing end is completed from the germline J gene. The chain recombines TRBV7-9 with TRBJ2-7, with D perhaps matching TRBD1 (5 bases). V was shortened by 5 bases and J by 3 bases, with 11 bases between the two germline ends. The V gene's germline CDR1 is SEHNR and CDR2 FQNEAQ (reference sequence). The CDR3 runs to 13 residues. CDR3: CASSPSGNYEQYF. Partial CDR3 DNA: TGTGCCAGCAGCCCATCAGGGAACTACGAG.

This clone was recorded many times. The read terminates 3 residues ahead of where the CDR3 ends, so the germline J gene completes it. The J gene is TRBJ2-4, the V gene TRBV4-1, with D perhaps matching TRBD2 (5 bases). This CDR3 spans 14 amino acids. Trimming removed 1 base at V and 7 bases at J, with 11 bases between. Germline loops: CDR1 MGHRA, CDR2 YSYEKL. Here the CDR3 reads CASSQATRGNIQYF. Incomplete CDR3 DNA: TGCGCCAGCAGCCAAGCTACACGAGGGAACATT.

This clone appeared many times. The read stops 3 residues short of the end of the CDR3; the missing end is completed from the germline J gene. The chain carries TRBV7-9 and TRBJ1-6; D gene ambiguous. Germline V gene sequence: CDR1 SEHNR, CDR2 FQNEAQ (reference sequence). Trimming removed 5 bases at V and 0 bases at J, with 5 bases between. This CDR3 has 14 amino acids. Incomplete CDR3 DNA: TGTGCCAGCAGCCTAAGCTCCTATAATTCACCC. As protein: CASSLSSYNSP. The CDR3, in full, reads CASSLSSYNSPLHF.

This clone was observed many times. The read terminates 3 residues before the CDR3 end, so the remaining end is supplied by the germline J gene. This rearrangement joins TRBV18 to TRBJ2-7; TRBD1 matches 7 bases. Germline trimming cut 3 bases from V and 6 bases from J; bases unmatched to any gene: 8. There are 14 residues in the CDR3. The V gene's germline CDR1 is KGHSH and CDR2 LQKENI. CDR3 loop: CASSPRTGTTEQYF. The sequenced part of the CDR3 DNA is TGTGCCAGCTCACCCCGGACAGGAACTACCGAG.

This clone was found many times. The CDR3 end is not reached by the read, which stops 3 residues before it; the germline J gene fills it in. The V and J genes are TRBV20-1 and TRBJ2-7, with 9 bases aligning to TRBD2. This CDR3 comprises 14 residues. The germline V gene encodes CDR1 DFQATT and CDR2 SNEGSKA (reference sequence). V shed 3 bases, J shed 3 bases, and the junction held 6 bases outside the gene matches. The sequenced CDR3 bases are TGCAGTGCTAGGGGACTAGCAGATCTCTACGAG. This gives the protein CSARGLADLYE. The whole CDR3 protein is CSARGLADLYEQYF.

This clone appeared many times. The read finishes 3 residues shy of the CDR3 end, and the germline J gene is used to complete it. This chain connects TRBV7-3 to TRBJ2-3; no clear D gene. The germline V and J ends were trimmed by 1 base and 2 bases, with 4 bases remaining between them. CDR1 is SGHTA, CDR2 FQGTGA, per germline. This CDR3 contains 13 residues. The CDR3 bases that were read are TGTGCCAGCAGCTTAATTTACACAGATACG. Its translation is CASSLIYTDT. The full CDR3 is CASSLIYTDTQYF.